Each of the 17 T cell receptor beta chains below was sequenced from the same sample in a study of shared clonotypes between healthy human individuals. The data were produced by immunoSEQ multiplex PCR, yet TCRdb's version contains in-frame clones alone and is incomplete. This sample has 150,000 to 200,000 clones, with over 85% found just once. The source material was naive CD4+ T cells sorted from blood. Subset specified: CD45RA+ positively selected. Source of these receptors: a woman younger than 45 in good health.

The gene calls are TRBV19 and TRBJ2-7; 9 bases align to TRBD1. The CDR3 length is 14 residues. Germline assignment: CDR1 LNHDA and CDR2 SQIVND (reference sequence). The V gene end was trimmed by 6 bases and the J gene end by 6 bases; junction bases not matched to a gene: 9. The CDR3 bases are TGTGCCAGTAGGCCCGGGGACAGGGCCTCCGAGCAGTACTTC. This codes for CASRPGDRASEQYF.

This clone has a single count. The genes are TRBV18 and TRBJ2-1; possibly TRBD2 for D (6 bases). This CDR3 contains 15 residues. Trimming took 4 bases from V and 10 from J, leaving 20 bases between them. CDR1 and CDR2 from the germline V gene are KGHSH and LQKENI. Here the CDR3 DNA reads TGTGCCAGCTCACAAGGCGGGACTGAGGTCCGGGAGCAGTTCTTC. Its translation: CASSQGGTEVREQFF.

The chain employs TRBV5-1 and TRBJ2-7, with D unclear. The CDR3 spans 14 residues. Trimming removed 6 bases from V and 0 bases from J, with 13 bases in between. Germline CDR1 reads SGHRS; CDR2 reads YFSETQ. The CDR3 nucleotides are TGCGCCAGCACCTCCCAGAATAGCTCCTACGAGCAGTACTTC. Translation gives CASTSQNSSYEQYF.

The chain employs TRBV19 and TRBJ2-7, with D possibly TRBD2 on 5 matching bases. Trimming stripped 0 bases from V and 3 bases from J, with 9 bases between. This CDR3 comprises 14 residues. Germline lookup yields CDR1 LNHDA and CDR2 SQIVND (reference sequence). CDR3 nucleotide sequence: TGTGCCAGTAGTATAGATGGGGAGTACTACGAGCAGTACTTC. This gives the protein CASSIDGEYYEQYF.

V and J are TRBV6-1 and TRBJ1-2; a possible D gene is TRBD1 (5 bases). The CDR3 runs 12 residues. The V end lost 2 bases, the J end lost 8 bases, and 9 bases lay between the germline ends. CDR1 and CDR2 from the germline V gene are MNHNS and SASEGT. The CDR3: CASSEWGEGYTF. The CDR3, as DNA: TGTGCCAGCAGTGAATGGGGGGAGGGCTACACCTTC.

The chain joins TRBV13 to TRBJ1-2; D is ambiguous. The CDR3 is 15 amino acids. V was clipped by 1 base and J by 6 bases, with 15 bases between them. Germline V gene data show CDR1 as PRHDT and CDR2 as FYEKMQ (reference sequence). The CDR3 DNA follows: TGTGCCAGCAGCTTAGCGCGCCCCCCAGGCAATGGCTACACCTTC. Translating gives CASSLARPPGNGYTF.

J is TRBJ2-7 and V is TRBV6-6; no firm D call. Trimming stripped 5 bases from V and 6 bases from J, with 11 bases between. There are 12 residues in the CDR3. In germline, CDR1 is MNHNY, CDR2 SVGAGI (reference sequence). The CDR3 spells CASSNTPGEQYF. The CDR3, as DNA: TGTGCCAGCAGTAATACCCCCGGCGAGCAGTACTTC.

This CDR3 is CASSDGHGANVLTF. The CDR3, as DNA: TGTGCCAGCAGTGATGGGCACGGGGCCAACGTCCTGACTTTC. The genes are TRBV2 and TRBJ2-6; D unclear. The germline V and J ends were trimmed by 3 bases and 4 bases, with 7 bases remaining between them. CDR1 and CDR2 (germline): SNHLY, FYNNEI. The CDR3 is made up of 14 amino acids.

The CDR3 loop is CASSLARTGSGRAGNEQFF. The CDR3 region has the DNA TGTGCCAGCAGCTTAGCCAGGACGGGTAGCGGGAGGGCCGGAAATGAGCAGTTCTTC. The chain links TRBV7-9 to TRBJ2-1, with 11 nucleotides matching TRBD2. The CDR3 loop spans 19 amino acids. Germline loops: CDR1 SEHNR, CDR2 FQNEAQ (reference sequence). J gave up 7 bases and V 0 bases, and 14 bases lay outside the gene matches. Filled out from reference TRBV7-9 and TRBJ2-1, the complete variable domain reads DTGVSQNPRHKITKRGQNVTFRCDPISEHNRLYWYRQTLGQGPEFLTYFQNEAQLEKSRLLSDRFSAERPKGSFSTLEIQRTEQGDSAMYLCASSLARTGSGRAGNEQFFGPGTRLTVL.

The chain recombines TRBV27 with TRBJ1-2; TRBD1 might be the D (6 bases). Germline V CDR1 and CDR2: MNHEY, SMNVEV (reference sequence). V was clipped by 2 bases and J by 2 bases, with 9 bases between them. The CDR3 is 14 amino acids. The CDR3 region is CASSLQGPNYGYTF. CDR3 nucleotides: TGTGCCAGCAGTTTACAGGGGCCGAACTATGGCTACACCTTC.

A single count supports this clone. The chain recombines TRBV10-3 with TRBJ1-5; D gene uncertain. CDR1 is ENHRY and CDR2 is SYGVKD in the germline V gene. V gave up 2 bases and J gave up 0 bases, with 8 bases separating them. The length of the CDR3 is 15 residues. The CDR3 nucleotides read TGTGCCATCAGTGAGGACGGTACTAGCAATCAGCCCCAGCATTTT. It translates to CAISEDGTSNQPQHF.

The chain links TRBV9 to TRBJ1-2; maybe TRBD1 (5 bases). The CDR3 is 15 amino acids. V was trimmed by 0 bases and J by 4 bases, leaving 13 bases between them. Germline V gives CDR1 SGDLS, CDR2 YYNGEE. In nucleotides, the CDR3 is TGTGCCAGCAGCGTAGTCCCAGGGCAGGGCTATGGCTACACCTTC. Its protein is CASSVVPGQGYGYTF.

The chain carries TRBV15 and TRBJ1-2; D gene uncertain. Trimming cost V 1 base and J 3 bases, with 6 bases left between them. CDR3 length: 13 amino acids. From germline, CDR1 is LNHNV and CDR2 YYDKDF (reference sequence). This CDR3 is CATSRGDDYGYTF. CDR3 nucleotides: TGTGCCACCAGCAGAGGAGACGACTATGGCTACACCTTC.

The chain joins TRBV5-1 to TRBJ2-5; possibly TRBD2 for D (6 bases). Gene TRBJ2-7 matches the end of the DNA better, so the J call may be wrong. The V gene's germline CDR1 is SGHRS and CDR2 YFSETQ. This CDR3 contains 15 residues. This CDR3 is CASSLVGASGDEQYF. For the CDR3, the DNA is TGCGCCAGCAGCTTGGTTGGTGCCTCGGGGGACGAGCAGTACTTC.

The gene calls are TRBV7-8 and TRBJ2-5; TRBD1 matches at 7 bases. The CDR3 has 18 amino acids. Per germline, CDR1 SGHVS and CDR2 FQNEAQ. The V and J ends lost 5 bases and 2 bases, in that order; junction bases with no gene match: 17. The CDR3 nucleotides read TGTGCCAGCAGCCCCTACTCCGGGACAGTAGGTTCTCAAGAGACCCAGTACTTC. Protein product: CASSPYSGTVGSQETQYF.

V usage is TRBV7-9 and J usage is TRBJ2-5; 11 positions agree with TRBD2. Gene TRBJ2-7 matches the end of the DNA better, so the J call may be wrong. The germline V gene encodes CDR1 SEHNR and CDR2 FQNEAQ (reference sequence). The CDR3 loop spans 14 amino acids. The CDR3 loop reads CASRPLAGVGEQYF. DNA of the CDR3: TGTGCCAGCAGACCACTAGCGGGAGTCGGCGAGCAGTACTTC.

The chain uses TRBV5-1 and TRBJ2-7, with D unclear. The CDR3 runs to 12 residues. V was clipped by 1 base and J by 7 bases, with 9 bases between them. CDR1 is SGHRS, CDR2 YFSETQ, per germline. The CDR3 sequence is CASSLSTGEQYF. The CDR3 DNA is TGCGCCAGCAGCTTGTCTACTGGGGAGCAGTACTTC.